This T cell receptor beta chain was obtained from a study of cytomegalovirus exposure and HLA in healthy donors (TCRdb year 2017). The study in broad terms: According to a later analysis, the roughly 120 validation repertoires were produced on the same platform as the 600 to 850 repertoires of the first cohort. The study was designed to test whether signatures of past pathogen exposure could be identified by cataloging public T cell receptors. Along with the approximately 670-subject first cohort, a separate validation cohort of 120 different subjects was used. To predict cytomegalovirus infection status, the study brought together high-throughput TCR immunosequencing, statistical association of individual TCRs with disease status, and machine learning.

Comments on this clone: It lacks a known antigen. The record has no base qualities; no much larger clone is one base away.

For this chain, trimming is 7 bases at the V end and 2 bases at the J end, and the number of junction bases without a gene match is 9. CDR1 and CDR2 are read off the germline V gene as MDHEN and SYDVKM. From its cysteine to its phenylalanine, the CDR3 spans 15 amino acids. Here the CDR3 DNA is all that survives: 45 bases in frame from base 1. The donors belonged to the validation cohort of about 130 subjects, which was separate from the roughly 670-subject first cohort. Libraries came from the immunoSEQ multiplex PCR assay. The original pipeline was this. A statistical classification framework was built to diagnose cytomegalovirus status from the catalog of TCR beta chain sequences. In its TCRdb copy, this immuneACCESS table keeps in-frame sequences only and misses some clones. Where compared with another copy, unresolved V genes explain less than half of these, and the others have no known cause. Clone size and the V and J calls come from that table; the DNA yielded D and trimming. Here the sample has about 160,000 clones; nearly 90% occur a single time. 3.5% to 4.5% of the sample belongs to the ten largest clones.

Overall study results and their limits: It was suggested by the authors that the approach could potentially be generalized to other disease states and immunological phenotypes. A few of the identified cytomegalovirus-associated TCR beta chains were confirmed in vitro to be specific for cytomegalovirus antigens. The classifier was reported to diagnose cytomegalovirus status with high specificity and sensitivity in both the original and validation cohorts. All 110 or so repertoires were used to score co-occurrence in the validation cohort in a later analysis, because that analysis had no HLA typing for the cohort. In a later analysis, TCRs clustered in the first cohort were found to also tend to co-occur in the 120 validation repertoires, with 85% to 95% of cluster scores above 0. The study gave a list of under 200 TCR beta chains associated with cytomegalovirus. Most TCR sequences were observed very rarely across donors, whereas some public TCRs were present in many individuals.

This receptor was obtained from a man younger than 35 in good health and CMV-seropositive. Sequencing was carried out using PBMCs. The sequence links TRBV28 to TRBJ2-7; the junction holds 9 bases that match TRBD1. For the CDR3, the sequence is CASTRPGQGTYEQYF. The DNA sequence is given as TGTGCCAGCACCCGACCGGGACAGGGAACCTACGAGCAGTACTTC.